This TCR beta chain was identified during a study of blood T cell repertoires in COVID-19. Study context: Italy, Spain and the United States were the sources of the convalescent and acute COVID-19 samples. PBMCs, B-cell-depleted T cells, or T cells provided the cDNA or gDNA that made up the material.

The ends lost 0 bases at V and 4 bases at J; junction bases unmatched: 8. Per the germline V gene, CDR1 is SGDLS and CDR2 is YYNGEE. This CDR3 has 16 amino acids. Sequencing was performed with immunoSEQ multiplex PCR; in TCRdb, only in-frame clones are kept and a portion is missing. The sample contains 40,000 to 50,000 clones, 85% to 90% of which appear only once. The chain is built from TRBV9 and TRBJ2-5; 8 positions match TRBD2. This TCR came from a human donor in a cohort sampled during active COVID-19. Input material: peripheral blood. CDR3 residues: CASSVDGRAGGETQYF. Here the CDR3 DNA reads TGTGCCAGCAGCGTAGACGGGAGGGCCGGGGGAGAGACCCAGTACTTC.